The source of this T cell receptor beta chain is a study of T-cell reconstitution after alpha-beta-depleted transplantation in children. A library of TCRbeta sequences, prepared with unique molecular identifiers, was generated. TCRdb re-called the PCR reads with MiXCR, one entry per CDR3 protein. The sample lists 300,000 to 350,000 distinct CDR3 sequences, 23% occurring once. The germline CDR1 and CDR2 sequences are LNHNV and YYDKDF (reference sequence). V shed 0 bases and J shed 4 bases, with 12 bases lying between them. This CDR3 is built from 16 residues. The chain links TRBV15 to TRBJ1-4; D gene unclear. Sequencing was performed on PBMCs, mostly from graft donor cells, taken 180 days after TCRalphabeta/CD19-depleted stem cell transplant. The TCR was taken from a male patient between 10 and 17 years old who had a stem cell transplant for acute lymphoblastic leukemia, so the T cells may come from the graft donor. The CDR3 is CATSRDRGQFNEKLFF. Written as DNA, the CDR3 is TGTGCCACCAGCAGAGATCGTGGCCAGTTTAATGAAAAACTGTTTTTT.